This T cell receptor beta chain originates from a study of CD8 T cells in Susac syndrome. Study-level points and caveats: The study recognized that the number of individuals in its TCR sequencing and HLA analysis was relatively small.

Random hexamers served to reverse transcribe about 0.45 to 1 ug RNA. Multiplex PCR with immunoSEQ amplified the TCR beta CDR3 across 54 Vbeta and 13 Jbeta. Via MiXCR, TCRdb re-called the immunoSEQ multiplex PCR reads, giving one row per CDR3 protein. The table has about 300,000 distinct CDR3 sequences, roughly 85% seen once. A remark on this clonotype: What it binds is unknown.

Sequencing targeted TCR beta in T cells from blood (CD8+ and CD4+). TEMRA cells underwent FACS enrichment and CD8+ and CD4+ T cells underwent negative isolation. The source is a human donor with multiple sclerosis. The sample was CD8+ T cells from PBMCs.

The CDR3 nucleotides read TGTGCCAGCCGAGGACTGGATCGAACCTACGAGCAGTACTTC. Encoded protein: CASRGLDRTYEQYF. The chain has TRBV27 and TRBJ2-7; weak D call: TRBD2 (5 bases). Trimming removed 8 bases from V and 2 bases from J, with 16 bases in between. Germline V CDR1 and CDR2: MNHEY, SMNVEV (reference sequence). This CDR3 region has 14 residues.